This paragraph covers one TCR beta chain sequence. This clone was picked up one time. Its target antigen remains unknown. Qualities for individual bases were not recorded, and no much larger clone is one base off. The CDR3 starts with the cysteine, ends with the phenylalanine, and has 15 residues. Only the CDR3 portion is preserved as DNA: 45 bases, with reading frame beginning at the first base. CDR1 and CDR2 were assigned from the germline V gene as MNHEY and SVGAGI. The trim is 0 bases for V and 5 bases for J, with a gap of 13 bases between the germline ends. These data originate in a study of shared clonotypes between healthy human individuals (TCRdb year 2020). About the full investigation: Three men and two women, aged 18 to 49 years, made up the cohort. For each donor, three plates each were used for CD4 naive and CD4 memory, two plates were used for CD8 naive, and one plate was used for CD8 memory. The study deeply sequenced blood TCR repertoires of about 5 healthy adults to estimate repertoire size and the extent of clonotype sharing between individuals. Libraries were prepared and TCR repertoires were sequenced by different laboratories using diverse techniques, in order to increase sequencing depth and limit assay-specific biases. Leukapheresis yielded between about 0.85 and 9.5 billion PBMCs per donor.

On the study overall, not on this receptor specifically: Pairwise subsampling led to the expectation that sequencing depth would affect the degree of clonotype sharing among donors. Only blood was sampled, and tissue TCR repertoires likely differ from those in blood. Clonotypes shared by all four sorted-subset donors showed higher generation probabilities than non-shared clonotypes. Across a few donors, roughly 5.1% of naive CD4, 3.5% of naive CD8, around 2.5% of memory CD4, and approximately 0.42% of memory CD8 clonotypes were shared. Incomplete sequencing was indicated by rarefaction of sorted-subset datasets, despite the large sequencing depth. Because the study included only a small number of donors, the genetic and exposure-history diversity represented was limited. Estimated clonotype richness was generally larger for naive than for memory subsets.

Using the deep immunoSEQ assay, multiplex PCR amplified TCR CDR3 regions from genomic DNA. Genomic DNA extracted from each cell subset was distributed evenly over all wells of several immunoSEQ 96-well plates, and each plate served as one replicate. For sorted subsets, each replicate PCR was loaded with 200 ng genomic DNA, equivalent to 25,000 to 35,000 T cell genomes. Purified libraries were measured with a Qubit 3.0 fluorometer, size-checked on a Bioanalyzer 2100, and measured again with the KAPA Library Quantification kit. Every immunoSEQ 96-well plate was sequenced on a dedicated single-read 150-cycle Illumina NextSeq 550 flow cell. Per the authors' processing: Because only junctional sequences without quality scores were contained in the immunoSEQ output, filtering matching that applied to full-length reads could not be performed. Sequences were annotated with PyIR, a Python wrapper for IgBLAST v1.9, and V/J genes and CDR3 were assigned using IMGT germline references. Reads were filtered out if the reads had weak V/J assignments (E-value above 1e-6), no CDR3, stop codons, out-of-frame junctions, or ambiguous translated residues. A V3J clonotype was defined by an identical inferred V gene, J gene, and CDR3 amino acid sequence. The percentage overlap between two repertoires was calculated by dividing the number of shared unique clonotypes by the size of the smaller repertoire. Repertoire richness was assessed with RTK rarefaction, the Chao1 estimator, and Recon v2.1 estimates of unobserved clonotypes. Generation probabilities for all TCRbeta clonotypes obtained by the gDNA method from a handful of donors were computed using OLGA. This is the immuneACCESS table as TCRdb keeps it, with only in-frame sequences that have V and J called. A part of the clones is gone; compared with another copy, unresolved V genes explain less than half, and the rest is unexplained. The V and J calls and clone size were taken over from that table, and D and trimming were inferred from the DNA. Recorded for this sample are under 600,000 clones; about 98% of them occurred a single time. The ten biggest clones cover 0.3% of the sample.

For the CD8 naive samples, CD45RO-negative cells were positively selected for CCR7, yielding a CD45RA+CCR7+ population from which TemRA cells were excluded. The donors were healthy, HIV-negative adults who had no recently reported acute infections or vaccinations. All donors were Caucasian adults living in Nashville, Tennessee, USA. Blood was obtained by leukapheresis, after which PBMCs were separated by Ficoll-Histopaque density gradient centrifugation and cryopreserved in liquid nitrogen vapor phase. Purity and quantity of every magnetically sorted T cell population were checked by analytical flow cytometry. Genomic DNA was isolated from each sorted fraction and quantified by UV absorbance on a Nanodrop 2000c.

The V gene is TRBV6-5 and the J gene is TRBJ1-1; the D region possibly corresponds to TRBD1 (5 bases align). The sample comprised naive CD8+ T cells sorted from blood. The cell subset or site label corresponds to: CD45RA+CCR7+. This clonotype was obtained from a man aged 30 to 39 in good health. The sequenced DNA is TGTGCCAGCAGTTACTCGCTCCGGGGGGGAACTGAAGCTTTCTTT. Its amino acids are CASSYSLRGGTEAFF.